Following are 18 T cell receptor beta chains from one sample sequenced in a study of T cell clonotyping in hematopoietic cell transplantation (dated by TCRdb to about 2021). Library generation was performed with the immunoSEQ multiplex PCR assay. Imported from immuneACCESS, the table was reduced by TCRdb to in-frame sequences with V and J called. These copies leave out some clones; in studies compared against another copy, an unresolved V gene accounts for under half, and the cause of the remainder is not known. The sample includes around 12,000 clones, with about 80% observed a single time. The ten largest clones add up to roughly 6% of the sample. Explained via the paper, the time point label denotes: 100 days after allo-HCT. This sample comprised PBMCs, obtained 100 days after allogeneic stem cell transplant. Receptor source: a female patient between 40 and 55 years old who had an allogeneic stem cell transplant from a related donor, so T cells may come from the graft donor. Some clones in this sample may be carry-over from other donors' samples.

CDR3 protein: CASSQELLAGVGPGEQFF. The CDR3 coding sequence is TGTGCCAGCAGCCAAGAGCTATTAGCGGGAGTGGGGCCAGGTGAGCAGTTCTTC. This rearrangement joins TRBV4-2 to TRBJ2-1, with 9 nucleotides matching TRBD2. Trimming took 0 bases from V and 9 from J; bases not matched to a gene: 15. Per germline, CDR1 LGHNA and CDR2 YNFKEQ. The CDR3 totals 18 residues.

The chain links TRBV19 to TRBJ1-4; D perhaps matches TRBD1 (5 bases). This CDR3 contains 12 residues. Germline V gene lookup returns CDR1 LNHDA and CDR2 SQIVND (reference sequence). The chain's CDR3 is CASDSVNEKLFF. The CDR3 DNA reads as TGTGCGTCAGACAGCGTTAATGAAAAACTGTTTTTT.

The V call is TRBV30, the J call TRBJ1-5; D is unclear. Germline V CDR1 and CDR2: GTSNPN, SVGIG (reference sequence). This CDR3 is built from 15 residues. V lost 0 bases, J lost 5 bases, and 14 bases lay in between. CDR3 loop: CAWSVGRRPDQPQHF. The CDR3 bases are TGTGCCTGGAGTGTAGGCAGGAGACCGGATCAGCCCCAGCATTTT.

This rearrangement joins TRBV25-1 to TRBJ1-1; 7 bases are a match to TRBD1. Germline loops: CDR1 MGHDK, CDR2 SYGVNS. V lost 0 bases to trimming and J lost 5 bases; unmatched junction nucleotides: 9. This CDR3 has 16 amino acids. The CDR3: CASSEYPLGQVTEAFF. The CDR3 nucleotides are TGTGCCAGCAGTGAATATCCCCTTGGACAGGTGACTGAAGCTTTCTTT.

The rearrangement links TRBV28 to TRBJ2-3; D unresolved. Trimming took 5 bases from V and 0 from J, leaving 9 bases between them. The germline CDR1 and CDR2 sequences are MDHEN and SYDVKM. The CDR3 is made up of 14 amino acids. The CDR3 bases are TGTGCCAGCAGTCCGCTTGCTAGCACAGATACGCAGTATTTT. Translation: CASSPLASTDTQYF.

CDR3 loop: CASRQGGYTF. The CDR3 bases are TGTGCCAGCAGGCAGGGTGGCTACACCTTC. The gene calls are TRBV6-1 and TRBJ1-2, with D perhaps matching TRBD1 (5 bases). The CDR3 extends over 10 amino acids. V lost 6 bases and J lost 7, with 6 bases in between. From germline, CDR1 is MNHNS and CDR2 SASEGT.

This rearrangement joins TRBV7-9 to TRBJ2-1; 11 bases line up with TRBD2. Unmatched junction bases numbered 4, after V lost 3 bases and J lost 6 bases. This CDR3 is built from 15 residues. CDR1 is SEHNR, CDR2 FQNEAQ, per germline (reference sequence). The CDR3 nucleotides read TGTGCCAGCAGCTTCGAGCTAGCGGGAGGCAATGAGCAGTTCTTC. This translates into CASSFELAGGNEQFF.

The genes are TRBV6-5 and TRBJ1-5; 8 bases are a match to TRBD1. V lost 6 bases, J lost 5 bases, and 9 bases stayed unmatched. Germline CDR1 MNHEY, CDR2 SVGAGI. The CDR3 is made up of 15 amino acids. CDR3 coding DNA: TGTGCCAGCAGAAAAGGACAGGGCCAACATCAGCCCCAGCATTTT. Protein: CASRKGQGQHQPQHF.

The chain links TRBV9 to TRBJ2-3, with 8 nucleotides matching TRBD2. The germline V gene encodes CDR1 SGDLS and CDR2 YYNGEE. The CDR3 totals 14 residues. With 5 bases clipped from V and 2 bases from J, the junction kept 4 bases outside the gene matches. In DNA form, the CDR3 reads TGTGCCAGCAGAGCGGGGGACCCCACAGATACGCAGTATTTT. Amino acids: CASRAGDPTDTQYF.

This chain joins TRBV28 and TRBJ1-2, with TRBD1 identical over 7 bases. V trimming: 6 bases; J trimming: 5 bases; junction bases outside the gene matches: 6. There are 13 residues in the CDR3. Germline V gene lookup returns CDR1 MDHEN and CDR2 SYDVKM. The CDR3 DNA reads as TGTGCCAGCAGCTATACAGGGGCTTATGGCTACACCTTC. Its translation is CASSYTGAYGYTF.

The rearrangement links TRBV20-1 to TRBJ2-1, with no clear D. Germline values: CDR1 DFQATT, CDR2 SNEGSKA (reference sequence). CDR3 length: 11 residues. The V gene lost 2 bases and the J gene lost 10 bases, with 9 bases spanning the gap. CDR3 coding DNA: TGCAGTGCTAGAACTGTGGAAGAGCAGTTCTTC. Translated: CSARTVEEQFF.

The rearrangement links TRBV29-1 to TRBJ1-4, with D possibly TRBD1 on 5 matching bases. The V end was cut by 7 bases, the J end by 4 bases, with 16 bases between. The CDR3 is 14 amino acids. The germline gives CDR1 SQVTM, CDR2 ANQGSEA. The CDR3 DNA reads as TGCAGCGCCTCTCAGTCTGGGGGTAATGAAAAACTGTTTTTT. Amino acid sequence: CSASQSGGNEKLFF.

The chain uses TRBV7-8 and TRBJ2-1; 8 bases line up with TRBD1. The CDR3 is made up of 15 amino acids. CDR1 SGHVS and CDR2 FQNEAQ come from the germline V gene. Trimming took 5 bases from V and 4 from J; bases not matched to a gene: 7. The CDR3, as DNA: TGTGCCAGCAGCCTCCAGAGGGACAGGTACAATGAGCAGTTCTTC. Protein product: CASSLQRDRYNEQFF.

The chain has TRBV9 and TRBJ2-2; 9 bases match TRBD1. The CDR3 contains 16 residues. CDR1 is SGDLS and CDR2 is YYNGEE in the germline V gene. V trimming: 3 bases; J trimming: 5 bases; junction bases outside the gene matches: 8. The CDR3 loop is CASSATGGAGTGELFF. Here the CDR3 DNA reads TGTGCCAGCAGCGCCACAGGGGGCGCAGGTACCGGGGAGCTGTTTTTT.

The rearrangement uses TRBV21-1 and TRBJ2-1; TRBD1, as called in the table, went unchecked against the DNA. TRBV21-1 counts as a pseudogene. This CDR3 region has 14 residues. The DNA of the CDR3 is TGTGCCAACTTAAACTGCCAGTACCACAGCGAGCAGTTCTTC. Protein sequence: CANLNCQYHSEQFF.

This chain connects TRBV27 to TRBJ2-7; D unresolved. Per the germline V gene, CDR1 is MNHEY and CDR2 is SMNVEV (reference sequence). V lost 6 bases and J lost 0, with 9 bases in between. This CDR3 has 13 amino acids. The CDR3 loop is CASSPRSSYEQYF. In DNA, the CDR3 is TGTGCCAGCAGCCCTCGGAGCTCCTACGAGCAGTACTTC.

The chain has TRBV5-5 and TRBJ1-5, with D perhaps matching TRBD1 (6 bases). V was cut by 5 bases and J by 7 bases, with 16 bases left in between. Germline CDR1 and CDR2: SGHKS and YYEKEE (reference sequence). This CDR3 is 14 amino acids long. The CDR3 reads CASRPGESGQPQHF. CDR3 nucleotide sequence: TGTGCCAGCAGACCAGGGGAATCGGGCCAGCCCCAGCATTTT.

This CDR3 is CASSLMVSDSYEQYF. CDR3 bases: TGTGCCAGCAGTTTAATGGTCTCCGACAGCTACGAGCAGTACTTC. V usage is TRBV28 and J usage is TRBJ2-7, with D perhaps matching TRBD1 (5 bases). Germline CDR1 MDHEN, CDR2 SYDVKM. The CDR3 consists of 15 residues. Trimming left V 2 bases short and J 3 bases short, with 14 bases between.